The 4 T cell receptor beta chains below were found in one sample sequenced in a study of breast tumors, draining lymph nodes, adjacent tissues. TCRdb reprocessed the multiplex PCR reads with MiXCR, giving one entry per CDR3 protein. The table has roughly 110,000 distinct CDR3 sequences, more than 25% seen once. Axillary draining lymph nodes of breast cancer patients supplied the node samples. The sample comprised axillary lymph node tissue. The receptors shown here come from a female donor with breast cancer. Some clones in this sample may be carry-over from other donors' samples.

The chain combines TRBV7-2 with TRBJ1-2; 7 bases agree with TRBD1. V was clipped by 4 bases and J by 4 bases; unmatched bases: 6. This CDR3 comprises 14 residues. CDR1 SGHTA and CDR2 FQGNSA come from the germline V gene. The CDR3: CASSYGTGAYGYTF. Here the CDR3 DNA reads TGTGCCAGCAGCTACGGAACAGGGGCCTATGGCTACACCTTC. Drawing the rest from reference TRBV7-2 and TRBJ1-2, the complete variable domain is GAGVSQSPSNKVTEKGKDVELRCDPISGHTALYWYRQSLGQGLEFLIYFQGNSAPDKSGLPSDRFSAERTGGSVSTLTIQRTQQEDSAVYLCASSYGTGAYGYTFGSGTRLTVV.

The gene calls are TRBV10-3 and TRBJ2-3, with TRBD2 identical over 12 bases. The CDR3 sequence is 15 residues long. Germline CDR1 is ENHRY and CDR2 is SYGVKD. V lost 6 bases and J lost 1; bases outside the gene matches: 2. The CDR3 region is CAIRRLAGGTDTQYF. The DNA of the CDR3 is TGTGCCATCAGAAGACTAGCGGGAGGCACAGATACGCAGTATTTT.

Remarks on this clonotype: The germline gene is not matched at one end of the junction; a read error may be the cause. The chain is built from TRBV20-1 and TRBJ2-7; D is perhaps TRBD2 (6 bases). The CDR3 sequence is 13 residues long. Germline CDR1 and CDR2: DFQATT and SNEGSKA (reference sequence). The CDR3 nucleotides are TGCAGTGCTAGGTCAGGGATCACCTACGAGCGGGACTTC. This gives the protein CSARSGITYERDF.

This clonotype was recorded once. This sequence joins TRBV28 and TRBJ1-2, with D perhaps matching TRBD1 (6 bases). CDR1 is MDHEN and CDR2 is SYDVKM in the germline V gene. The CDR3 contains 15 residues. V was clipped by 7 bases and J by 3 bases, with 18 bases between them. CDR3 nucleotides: TGTGCCAGCAAATCAGGGGCTTTTGTATACTATGGCTACACCTTC. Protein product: CASKSGAFVYYGYTF.